This T cell receptor beta chain is from a study of human T cells and chemical hapten exposure. Study context: Patches with 0.01% DPC went on the upper back, and the tests were read at 6 days.

How the authors handled the data: Sample-level TCR yields exhibited a median of roughly 96,000, with a range of about 23,224 to 700,000. From the RACE reads, TCRdb called clonotypes with MiXCR, one entry per CDR3 protein. TCRdb's processing, not the authors', yielded these V and J calls. Found here are 150,000 to 200,000 distinct CDR3 sequences, about a quarter of them singletons; the top ten hold around 2.3%. The CDR3 is 13 residues long. Trimming stripped 1 base from V and 7 bases from J, with 11 bases between. The germline V gene encodes CDR1 LNHNV and CDR2 YYDKDF (reference sequence). Specified time point: patch test 3, about 24 weeks after DPC sensitization. The sample's treatment: therapeutic diphenylcyclopropenone sensitization with weekly scalp DPC.

This clonotype was sampled from a woman in her late teens or twenties with alopecia areata. Some clones in this sample may be carry-over from other donors' samples. The sequencing used whole blood, collected in connection with sensitization to the hapten diphenylcyclopropenone (DPC). The chain links TRBV15 to TRBJ2-7; maybe TRBD1 (5 bases). This CDR3 is CATSRVPSGEQYF. The CDR3 DNA follows: TGTGCCACCAGCAGAGTGCCCTCAGGGGAGCAGTACTTC.